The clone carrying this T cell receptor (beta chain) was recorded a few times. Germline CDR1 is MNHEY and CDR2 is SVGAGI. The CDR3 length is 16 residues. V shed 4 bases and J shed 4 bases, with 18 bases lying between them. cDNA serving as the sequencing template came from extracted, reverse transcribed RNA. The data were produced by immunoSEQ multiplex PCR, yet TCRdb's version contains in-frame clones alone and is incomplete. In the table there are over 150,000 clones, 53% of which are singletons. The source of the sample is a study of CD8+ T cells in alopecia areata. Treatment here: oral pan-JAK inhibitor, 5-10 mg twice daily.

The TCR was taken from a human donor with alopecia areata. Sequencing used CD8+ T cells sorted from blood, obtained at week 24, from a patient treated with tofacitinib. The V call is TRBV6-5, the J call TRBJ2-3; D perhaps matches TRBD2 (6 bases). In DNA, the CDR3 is TGTGCCAGCAGTTTATGGACCTCCGGCGGGGCAGATACGCAGTATTTT. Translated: CASSLWTSGGADTQYF.